A single sample gave rise to the 17 T cell receptor beta chains below, sequenced in a study of Ad26.COV2.S vaccination and SARS-CoV-2 variants. Treatment given: approximately 18 received Ad26.COV2.S at low or high dose, single or two shots; about 5 received placebo; per-sample allocation not given. Specimen acquisition occurred on day 63 following the initial vaccine or placebo injection. TCRdb's copy holds only in-frame clones and misses some; the assay was immunoSEQ multiplex PCR. The sample lists about 420,000 clones; 88% were seen once. Here the sequenced sample was peripheral blood, taken in a trial of Ad26.COV2.S vaccine versus placebo. The receptor source for this set is a person between 18 and 65 years old who received the Ad26.COV2.S COVID-19 vaccine or a placebo.

The rearrangement uses TRBV7-9 and TRBJ2-2; D possibly corresponds to TRBD2 (5 bases). V lost 4 bases to trimming and J lost 1 base, with 13 bases between them. CDR3 size: 16 residues. In germline, CDR1 is SEHNR, CDR2 FQNEAQ (reference sequence). CDR3 residues: CASSWNRGVNTGELFF. CDR3 bases: TGTGCCAGCAGCTGGAATCGGGGTGTGAACACCGGGGAGCTGTTTTTT.

This clone was detected only once. The chain employs TRBV11-2 and TRBJ1-3; D unclear. Per germline, CDR1 SGHAT and CDR2 FQNNGV. The germline V and J ends were trimmed by 5 bases and 1 base, with 12 bases remaining between them. The CDR3 runs to 15 residues. CDR3 protein: CASSNYRQSGNTIYF. The CDR3 DNA sequence: TGTGCCAGCAGCAATTACAGACAATCTGGAAACACCATATATTTT.

The rearrangement joins TRBV2 to TRBJ2-3; the D gene could be TRBD1 or TRBD2 (5 bases each). Germline CDR1 SNHLY, CDR2 FYNNEI. Trimming stripped 2 bases from V and 4 bases from J, with 13 bases between. The CDR3 totals 15 residues. CDR3 loop: CASSELGVGADTQYF. The CDR3 nucleotides are TGTGCCAGCAGTGAATTGGGGGTAGGAGCAGATACGCAGTATTTT.

The rearrangement joins TRBV4-3 to TRBJ1-6; unclear D gene. This CDR3 has 13 residues. The germline V gene encodes CDR1 LGHNA and CDR2 YSLEER. V lost 1 base, J lost 7 bases, and 5 bases lay in between. The CDR3 reads CASSQADNSPLHF. In nucleotides, the CDR3 is TGCGCCAGCAGCCAAGCGGACAATTCACCCCTCCACTTT.

The V gene is TRBV7-9, the J gene TRBJ2-2, with 9 bases that match TRBD1. From germline, CDR1 is SEHNR and CDR2 FQNEAQ (reference sequence). The CDR3 runs 17 residues. V was pared by 5 bases and J by 0 bases, with 7 bases of the junction left unmatched. This CDR3 reads CASSPPTGGANTGELFF. DNA for the CDR3: TGTGCCAGCAGCCCTCCAACAGGGGGCGCGAACACCGGGGAGCTGTTTTTT.

This clone is a singleton in its sample. This rearrangement joins TRBV13 to TRBJ2-7; D perhaps matches TRBD1 (6 bases). Germline CDR1 is PRHDT and CDR2 is FYEKMQ (reference sequence). The CDR3 loop spans 15 amino acids. V lost 5 bases and J 2 bases, leaving 16 bases between the germline ends. CDR3 residues: CASSPDSTQPYEQYF. DNA for the CDR3: TGTGCCAGCAGCCCGGACAGCACCCAGCCCTACGAGCAGTACTTC. Together with reference TRBV13 and TRBJ2-7, the CDR3 gives the full variable domain: AAGVIQSPRHLIKEKRETATLKCYPIPRHDTVYWYQQGPGQDPQFLISFYEKMQSDKGSIPDRFSAQQFSDYHSELNMSSLELGDSALYFCASSPDSTQPYEQYFGPGTRLTVT.

This clone has only one observation. The chain recombines TRBV10-3 with TRBJ2-5, with 7 bases that match TRBD1. CDR1 is ENHRY, CDR2 SYGVKD, per germline. This CDR3 has 16 residues. V lost 10 bases to trimming and J lost 2 bases; unmatched junction nucleotides: 16. In DNA form, the CDR3 reads TGTGCCACCGGAGGTCCTTGGACAGGTTCACAAGAGACCCAGTACTTC. It specifies CATGGPWTGSQETQYF.

The rearrangement joins TRBV6-2 or TRBV6-3 to TRBJ1-2; 7 bases align to TRBD1. The V segment lost 2 bases and the J segment 1 base; nucleotides outside the gene matches: 7. The CDR3 runs 16 residues. Germline lookup yields CDR1 MNHEY and CDR2 SVGEGT. The CDR3 sequence is CASSYPPYRGNYGYTF. The CDR3 region has the DNA TGTGCCAGCAGTTACCCCCCCTACAGGGGTAACTATGGCTACACCTTC.

The chain employs TRBV7-2 and TRBJ2-1; TRBD2 is a possible D gene (7 bases). V lost 3 bases to trimming and J lost 7 bases, with 16 bases between them. Germline V gives CDR1 SGHTA, CDR2 FQGNSA. The CDR3 contains 15 residues. CDR3 coding DNA: TGTGCCAGCAGCTTCAGTGGGGGGGCCGAAAATGAGCAGTTCTTC. Protein sequence: CASSFSGGAENEQFF.

J is TRBJ1-5 and V is TRBV2; D uncertain. CDR3 length: 14 residues. CDR1 is SNHLY, CDR2 FYNNEI, per germline. Trimming shortened V by 3 bases and J by 2 bases, and 8 bases separated the two germline ends. The CDR3 bases are TGTGCCAGCAGTGAGTCACAAGGCAATCAGCCCCAGCATTTT. Protein sequence: CASSESQGNQPQHF.

This clone came up once. The chain combines TRBV11-2 with TRBJ2-7, with TRBD1 matching over 7 bases. Losses at the gene ends were 2 bases for V and 2 bases for J; bases not matched to a gene: 3. This CDR3 is built from 14 residues. CDR1 is SGHAT and CDR2 is FQNNGV in the germline V gene. As DNA, the CDR3 is TGTGCCAGCAGCTTAAGGGACAGAACCTACGAGCAGTACTTC. This encodes CASSLRDRTYEQYF.

V gene TRBV5-6 combines with J gene TRBJ1-2; D call uncertain. Per the germline V gene, CDR1 is SGHDT and CDR2 is YYEEEE. Trimming removed 2 bases from V and 7 bases from J, with 18 bases in between. This CDR3 spans 15 amino acids. The DNA of the CDR3 is TGTGCCAGCAGCTTTGGGATGCGGAAGGCTCCTGGCTACACCTTC. This translates into CASSFGMRKAPGYTF.

The chain's CDR3 is CAWKGRGGEKLFF. CDR3 bases: TGTGCCTGGAAGGGCAGGGGAGGGGAAAAACTGTTTTTT. The chain combines TRBV30 with TRBJ1-4, with D tentatively TRBD1 (6 bases). The CDR3 runs 13 residues. Germline V lookup: CDR1 GTSNPN, CDR2 SVGIG (reference sequence). Trimming left V 4 bases short and J 8 bases short, with 14 bases between. The whole variable domain, remainder taken from reference TRBV30 and TRBJ1-4, is SQTIHQWPATLVQPVGSPLSLECTVEGTSNPNLYWYRQAAGRGLQLLFYSVGIGQISSEVPQNLSASRPQDRQFILSSKKLLLSDSGFYLCAWKGRGGEKLFFGSGTQLSVL.

V is TRBV5-4 and J is TRBJ1-3, with 8 bases that match TRBD1. This CDR3 region has 14 residues. Trimming cost V 4 bases and J 4 bases; bases outside gene matches: 4. Germline loops: CDR1 SGHNT, CDR2 YYREEE (reference sequence). CDR3 in amino acids: CASSTGQGGNTIYF. As DNA, the CDR3 is TGTGCCAGCAGCACCGGACAGGGAGGAAACACCATATATTTT. The entire variable domain, with the rest obtained from reference TRBV5-4 and TRBJ1-3, is as follows: ETGVTQSPTHLIKTRGQQVTLRCSSQSGHNTVSWYQQALGQGPQFIFQYYREEENGRGNFPPRFSGLQFPNYSSELNVNALELDDSALYLCASSTGQGGNTIYFGEGSWLTVV.

CDR3 DNA sequence: TGTGCCAGCAGCCAGGGGGGGGCTAGCACAGATACGCAGTATTTT. Its protein is CASSQGGASTDTQYF. The chain carries TRBV9 and TRBJ2-3; D tentatively reads TRBD1 or TRBD2 (7 bases each). The V gene lost 4 bases and the J gene lost 0 bases, with 12 bases spanning the gap. The CDR3 loop spans 15 amino acids. Germline V gives CDR1 SGDLS, CDR2 YYNGEE.

This rearrangement joins TRBV7-9 to TRBJ2-1, with D possibly matching TRBD2 (6 bases). The CDR3 consists of 15 residues. Trimming left V 5 bases short and J 2 bases short, with 13 bases between. Looked up from germline, CDR1 is SEHNR and CDR2 is FQNEAQ (reference sequence). The CDR3 bases are TGTGCCAGCAGCGGAGCGGGTGGAGCCTACAATGAGCAGTTCTTC. The encoded protein is CASSGAGGAYNEQFF.

This clone came up a few times. DNA of the CDR3: TGTGCCAGCAGCTTCGGACAGGACTACGAGCAGTACTTC. Translated, it gives CASSFGQDYEQYF. This sequence joins TRBV7-2 and TRBJ2-7, with 7 positions matching TRBD1. V gave up 3 bases and J gave up 3 bases; unmatched junction bases: 2. This CDR3 comprises 13 residues. Germline V gene data show CDR1 as SGHTA and CDR2 as FQGNSA.